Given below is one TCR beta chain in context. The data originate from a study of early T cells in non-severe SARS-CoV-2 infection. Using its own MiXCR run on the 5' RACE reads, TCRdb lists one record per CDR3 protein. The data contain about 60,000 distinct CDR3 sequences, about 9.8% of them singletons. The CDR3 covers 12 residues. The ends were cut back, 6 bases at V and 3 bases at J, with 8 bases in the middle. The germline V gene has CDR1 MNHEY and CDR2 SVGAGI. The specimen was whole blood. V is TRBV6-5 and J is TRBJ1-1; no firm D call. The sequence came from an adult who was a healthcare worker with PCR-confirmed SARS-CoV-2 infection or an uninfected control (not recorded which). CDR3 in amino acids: CASSRWDTEAFF. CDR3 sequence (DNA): TGTGCCAGCAGCCGATGGGACACTGAAGCTTTCTTT.